This T cell receptor (beta chain) was identified in a study of CD8 T cell repertoires and HIV-1 epitope variants. The data were produced by immunoSEQ multiplex PCR, yet TCRdb's version contains in-frame clones alone and is incomplete. Of approximately 90,000 clones in the sample, roughly four fifths were seen once. The CDR3 length is 16 residues. Germline trimming cut 2 bases from V and 5 bases from J; bases unmatched to any gene: 8. From germline, CDR1 is LGHNA and CDR2 YSLEER. The TCR comes from a male donor with HIV. Sequenced material: uncultured baseline CD8+ T cells from peripheral blood mononuclear cells (PBMCs). The chain uses TRBV4-3 and TRBJ2-2; 7 bases are shared with TRBD2. For the CDR3, the DNA is TGCGCCAGCAGCCAATGGCCTAGCGGTAGGACCGGGGAGCTGTTTTTT. Translated, it gives CASSQWPSGRTGELFF.